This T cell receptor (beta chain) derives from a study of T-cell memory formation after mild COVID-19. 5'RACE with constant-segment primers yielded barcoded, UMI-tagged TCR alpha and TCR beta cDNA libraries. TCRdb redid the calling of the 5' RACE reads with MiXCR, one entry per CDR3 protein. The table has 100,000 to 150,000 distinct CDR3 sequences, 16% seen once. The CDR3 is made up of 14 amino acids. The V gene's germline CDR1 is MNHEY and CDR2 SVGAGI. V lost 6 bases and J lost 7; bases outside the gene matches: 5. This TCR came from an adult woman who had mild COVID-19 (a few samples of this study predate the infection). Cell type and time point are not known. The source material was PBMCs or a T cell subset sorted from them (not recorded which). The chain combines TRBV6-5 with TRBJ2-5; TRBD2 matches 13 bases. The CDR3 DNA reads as TGTGCCAGCAGGGGGACTAGCGGGGTGGGGACCCAGTACTTC. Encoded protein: CASRGTSGVGTQYF.